Listed here are 7 T cell receptor beta chains from one sample, sequenced in a study of blood T cell repertoires in COVID-19. Assay used: immunoSEQ multiplex PCR; TCRdb lists only in-frame clones, some missing. The top ten hold more than 2% of the sample, which has roughly 140,000 clones, approximately 84% seen once. Sequenced sample: peripheral blood. The receptor set was obtained from an older man with acute or convalescent COVID-19.

J is TRBJ2-7 and V is TRBV6-1; 8 bases map to TRBD1. The length of the CDR3 is 15 residues. Trimming removed 2 bases from V and 2 bases from J; junction bases left unmatched: 5. Germline loops: CDR1 MNHNS, CDR2 SASEGT. CDR3 loop: CASSEQGASTYEQYF. The CDR3 DNA follows: TGTGCCAGCAGTGAACAGGGGGCGTCTACCTACGAGCAGTACTTC.

The V call is TRBV3-1 (or the pseudogene TRBV3-2), the J call TRBJ1-1, with D unclear. The V gene's germline CDR1 is LGHDT and CDR2 YNNKEL (reference sequence). This CDR3 has 14 amino acids. V gave up 4 bases and J gave up 1 base, with 10 bases separating them. CDR3 amino acids: CASSPEVGNTEAFF. The DNA for the CDR3 is TGTGCCAGCAGCCCTGAGGTGGGGAACACTGAAGCTTTCTTT.

This clone is a singleton in its sample. V usage is TRBV3-1 (or the pseudogene TRBV3-2) and J usage is TRBJ2-1, with no clear D. The CDR3 runs 15 residues. Germline V gene lookup returns CDR1 LGHDT and CDR2 YNNKEL (reference sequence). Trimming pared 1 base from V and 7 bases from J, leaving 14 bases between. The CDR3 region has the DNA TGTGCCAGCAGCCAAGGCGAACTCGACTTAAATGAGCAGTTCTTC. It translates to CASSQGELDLNEQFF.

V and J are TRBV21-1 and TRBJ2-6; the DNA was not used to check the table's D call, TRBD2. TRBV21-1 is tagged as a pseudogene. This CDR3 is built from 16 residues. The CDR3 sequence is CASRGGYPAGANVLTF. CDR3 sequence (DNA): TGTGCCAGCAGGGGCGGGTATCCGGCTGGGGCCAACGTCCTGACTTTC.

CDR3 in DNA: TGTGCCAGCAGCTTATCCGGGACTCGGGAGACCCAGTACTTC. Its protein is CASSLSGTRETQYF. The chain is built from TRBV5-6 and TRBJ2-5, with D possibly matching TRBD2 (6 bases). V was trimmed by 2 bases and J by 5 bases, leaving 13 bases between them. CDR1 and CDR2 (germline): SGHDT, YYEEEE. This CDR3 region has 14 residues.

The genes are TRBV19 and TRBJ1-6; 7 nucleotides agree with TRBD1. Germline CDR1 reads LNHDA; CDR2 reads SQIVND (reference sequence). This CDR3 comprises 14 residues. Trimming removed 5 bases from V and 10 bases from J; junction bases left unmatched: 8. The CDR3 spells CASSPDRDGSPLHF. CDR3 sequence (DNA): TGTGCCAGTAGTCCTGACAGGGACGGGTCACCCCTCCACTTT.

The genes are TRBV2 and TRBJ1-4; D is unresolved. This CDR3 has 14 residues. Germline CDR1 and CDR2: SNHLY and FYNNEI. V was cut by 8 bases and J by 1 base, with 11 bases left in between. The CDR3 DNA reads as TGTGCCAGCGCAAGGTCAGGAACTAATGAAAAACTGTTTTTT. This encodes CASARSGTNEKLFF.